The T cell receptor (beta chain) under discussion was sequenced for a study of blood T cell repertoires in COVID-19. Study details: Both acute and convalescent COVID-19 samples were obtained from the United States, Italy and Spain. T cells, B-cell-depleted T cells, or PBMCs supplied cDNA or gDNA.

During active infection, Seattle patients enrolled and were then monitored through disease. Study processing details: Quantification of nucleated cells was approximated via reference gene primer amplification. The repertoire was sequenced with immunoSEQ multiplex PCR; TCRdb's copy has only in-frame clones and lacks some. The DNA was the basis for D and trimming; V, J and clone size are from that table. The sample contains around 340,000 clones, 89% of which appear only once. This CDR3 has 15 amino acids. CDR1 is SNHLY and CDR2 is FYNNEI in the germline V gene. After removal of 6 bases from V and 7 bases from J, the junction contained 9 bases not matched to a gene.

The sequencing sample was made of peripheral blood. The receptor's source is a woman aged 60-75 years with COVID-19, enrolled during active disease. The chain combines TRBV2 with TRBJ2-1; TRBD1 agrees at 10 bases. The CDR3 sequence is CASSHGQGVRNEQFF. DNA for the CDR3: TGTGCCAGCAGCCACGGACAGGGGGTGAGAAATGAGCAGTTCTTC.